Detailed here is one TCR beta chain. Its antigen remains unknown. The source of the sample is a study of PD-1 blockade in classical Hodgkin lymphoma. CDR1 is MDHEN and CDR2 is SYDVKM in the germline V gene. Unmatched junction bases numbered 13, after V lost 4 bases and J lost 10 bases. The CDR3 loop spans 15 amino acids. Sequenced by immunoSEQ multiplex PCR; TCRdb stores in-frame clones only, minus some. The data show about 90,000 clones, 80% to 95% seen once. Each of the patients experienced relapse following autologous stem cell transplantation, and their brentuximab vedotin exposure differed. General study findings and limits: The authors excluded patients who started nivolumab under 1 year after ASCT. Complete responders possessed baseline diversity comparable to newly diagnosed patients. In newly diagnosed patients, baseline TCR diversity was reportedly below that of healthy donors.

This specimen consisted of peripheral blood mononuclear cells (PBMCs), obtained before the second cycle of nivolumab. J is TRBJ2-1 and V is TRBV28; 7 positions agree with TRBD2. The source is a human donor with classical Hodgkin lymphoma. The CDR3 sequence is CASSSGTTLLPEQFF. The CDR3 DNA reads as TGTGCCAGCAGTTCCGGGACTACCCTGCTTCCCGAGCAGTTCTTC.